These 21 T cell receptor beta chains share one sample of origin, sequenced in a study of T cell responses to AZD1222 COVID-19 vaccine. Data came from immunoSEQ multiplex PCR; TCRdb stores just in-frame clones and leaves some out. The sample carries over 90,000 clones, roughly 89% recorded once. The specimen comprised peripheral blood, sampled on day 0 of AZD1222 vaccination. These receptors came from an adult in good health.

This sequence joins TRBV28 and TRBJ1-5, with 8 bases aligning to TRBD1. V shed 2 bases and J 5 bases; nucleotides not matched to a gene: 8. The CDR3 runs to 16 residues. The germline V gene encodes CDR1 MDHEN and CDR2 SYDVKM. The CDR3 DNA follows: TGTGCCAGCAGTTTACCTTCGGGGACAGGCTATCAGCCCCAGCATTTT. This sequence encodes CASSLPSGTGYQPQHF.

This chain links TRBV10-3 with TRBJ2-2, with D possibly being TRBD1 (6 bases). The length of the CDR3 is 17 residues. V gave up 3 bases and J gave up 4 bases, with 18 bases separating them. Germline lookup yields CDR1 ENHRY and CDR2 SYGVKD. CDR3 DNA: TGTGCCATCAGTGACCCCGACAGGCCGGGTACCACCGGGGAGCTGTTTTTT. This gives the protein CAISDPDRPGTTGELFF.

V is TRBV7-2 and J is TRBJ1-2; possible D gene TRBD1, 5 bases. This CDR3 is 13 amino acids long. Germline V gene sequence: CDR1 SGHTA, CDR2 FQGNSA. Between the trimmed V and J ends, which lost 4 bases and 4 bases, there was a span of 10 bases. The CDR3 DNA is TGTGCCAGCAGCTCTGGGGGACTCTATGGCTACACCTTC. It encodes CASSSGGLYGYTF.

V and J are TRBV5-1 and TRBJ2-2; 7 nucleotides line up with TRBD1. CDR3 length: 17 amino acids. Germline V gene sequence: CDR1 SGHRS, CDR2 YFSETQ. Trimming removed 1 base from V and 1 base from J; junction bases left unmatched: 7. The CDR3 nucleotides read TGCGCCAGCAGCTTGCCGACAGGGATAGGGAACACCGGGGAGCTGTTTTTT. Its protein is CASSLPTGIGNTGELFF.

V and J are TRBV7-2 and TRBJ1-5; 8 positions match TRBD1. Looked up from germline, CDR1 is SGHTA and CDR2 is FQGNSA. There are 15 residues in the CDR3. J was trimmed by 7 bases and V by 3 bases; bases with no gene match: 8. CDR3 region: CASSFTHRGEQPQHF. DNA for the CDR3: TGTGCCAGCAGCTTCACCCACAGGGGGGAACAGCCCCAGCATTTT.

This chain uses TRBV6-1 with TRBJ1-1; 8 positions match TRBD1. The CDR3 is 13 residues long. V shed 5 bases, J shed 12 bases, and the junction held 11 bases outside the gene matches. CDR1 is MNHNS and CDR2 is SASEGT in the germline V gene. CDR3 region: CASSLSRTGTTFF. CDR3 bases: TGTGCCAGCAGTCTTTCCCGGACAGGGACGACTTTCTTT.

This sequence joins TRBV10-1 and TRBJ2-7; D ambiguous. V lost 8 bases and J 5 bases, leaving 16 bases between the germline ends. The germline CDR1 and CDR2 sequences are WNHNN and SYGVQD (reference sequence). The CDR3 extends over 13 amino acids. CDR3 loop: CASRVSMKDEQYF. The DNA of the CDR3 is TGCGCCAGCCGGGTGTCAATGAAGGACGAGCAGTACTTC.

The chain carries TRBV6-6 and TRBJ1-1; the D is unclear. CDR3 length: 13 amino acids. The germline V and J ends were trimmed by 3 bases and 1 base, with 6 bases remaining between them. CDR1 and CDR2 from the germline V gene are MNHNY and SVGAGI (reference sequence). The DNA of the CDR3 is TGTGCCAGCAGTTATGAAGGGAACACTGAAGCTTTCTTT. Protein: CASSYEGNTEAFF.

The rearrangement links TRBV28 to TRBJ1-1; D is ambiguous. Germline CDR1 reads MDHEN; CDR2 reads SYDVKM. Trimming removed 6 bases at V and 6 bases at J, with 11 bases between. This CDR3 has 12 amino acids. For the CDR3, the DNA is TGTGCCAGCAGCCAAGGGTTCCCTGAAGCTTTCTTT. Its protein product is CASSQGFPEAFF.

This rearrangement joins TRBV2 to TRBJ2-7; the match to TRBD2 covers 10 bases. The CDR3 consists of 12 residues. CDR1 SNHLY and CDR2 FYNNEI come from the germline V gene. V trimming: 1 base; J trimming: 10 bases; junction bases outside the gene matches: 1. Written as DNA, the CDR3 is TGTGCCAGCAGTGAAGGGACTAGCGGACAGTACTTC. Translated: CASSEGTSGQYF.

This chain connects TRBV2 to TRBJ1-3; TRBD1 matches at 8 bases. With V trimmed by 6 bases and J by 1 base, 8 bases remained unmatched. This CDR3 is 16 amino acids long. The germline CDR1 and CDR2 sequences are SNHLY and FYNNEI. DNA of the CDR3: TGTGCCAGCAGCCTCCGGACAGGGATTTCTGGAAACACCATATATTTT. This codes for CASSLRTGISGNTIYF.

The chain has TRBV6-1 and TRBJ2-1; D gene uncertain. CDR3 length equals 11 residues. Trimming stripped 2 bases from V and 14 bases from J, with 10 bases between. In germline, CDR1 is MNHNS, CDR2 SASEGT. This CDR3 reads CASSERLRKFF. The CDR3 nucleotides read TGTGCCAGCAGTGAAAGGTTAAGGAAGTTCTTC.

The chain uses TRBV24-1 and TRBJ2-5; D possibly corresponds to TRBD1 (5 bases). V lost 0 bases and J 5 bases, leaving 15 bases between the germline ends. Germline values: CDR1 KGHDR, CDR2 SFDVKD. This CDR3 has 16 residues. The CDR3 is CATSDLIAGLGETQYF. The CDR3 DNA reads TGTGCCACCAGTGATTTGATTGCAGGGCTGGGGGAGACCCAGTACTTC.

The V call is TRBV7-9, the J call TRBJ1-2, with unresolved D. This CDR3 comprises 14 residues. V lost 1 base, J lost 6 bases, and 12 bases lay in between. Germline values: CDR1 SEHNR, CDR2 FQNEAQ (reference sequence). CDR3 nucleotide sequence: TGTGCCAGCAGCTTAGTGTCGTACAAGGATGGCTACACCTTC. It specifies CASSLVSYKDGYTF.

This chain uses TRBV7-8 with TRBJ2-1, with D possibly being TRBD2 (7 bases). The V end lost 4 bases, the J end lost 0 bases, and 22 bases lay between the germline ends. CDR3 size: 19 residues. Looked up from germline, CDR1 is SGHVS and CDR2 is FQNEAQ. CDR3: CASSSQRRGGTSSYNEQFF. CDR3 coding DNA: TGTGCCAGCAGCTCCCAACGTAGGGGGGGGACCAGCTCCTACAATGAGCAGTTCTTC.

The V call is TRBV28, the J call TRBJ2-7; no definite D call. CDR3 length: 14 amino acids. V was cut by 7 bases and J by 6 bases, with 19 bases left in between. Germline CDR1 and CDR2: MDHEN and SYDVKM. CDR3 in amino acids: CASNLVAGGREQYF. The CDR3, as DNA: TGTGCCAGCAACCTTGTCGCAGGTGGTCGCGAGCAGTACTTC.

This clone appeared a single time. The chain is built from TRBV12-5 and TRBJ2-2; D is unclear. CDR3 length: 12 amino acids. V lost 6 bases and J 6 bases, leaving 8 bases between the germline ends. Germline V CDR1 and CDR2: LGHNT, FRNRAP. The CDR3 loop reads CASGLGSGELFF. In nucleotides, the CDR3 is TGTGCTAGTGGGCTAGGATCCGGGGAGCTGTTTTTT.

The chain carries TRBV4-1 and TRBJ2-1; no reliable D call. The CDR3 covers 14 residues. Trimming stripped 7 bases from V and 0 bases from J, with 10 bases between. Per the germline V gene, CDR1 is MGHRA and CDR2 is YSYEKL. The CDR3 DNA follows: TGCGCCAGCAAAGACTTTAACTCCTACAATGAGCAGTTCTTC. Protein: CASKDFNSYNEQFF.

The chain carries TRBV18 and TRBJ2-1; no definite D call. The CDR3 totals 15 residues. Between the trimmed V and J ends, which lost 1 base and 9 bases, there was a span of 16 bases. Germline CDR1 reads KGHSH; CDR2 reads LQKENI. This chain's CDR3 is CASSPRTGINGEQFF. The CDR3 nucleotides are TGTGCCAGCTCACCACGTACCGGAATAAACGGTGAGCAGTTCTTC.

The chain links TRBV9 to TRBJ2-7, with a weak D call TRBD1 (6 bases). V dropped 1 base and J dropped 7 bases, with 15 bases sitting between them. Per germline, CDR1 SGDLS and CDR2 YYNGEE. The CDR3 consists of 14 residues. The CDR3 DNA follows: TGTGCCAGCAGCGTAAACACAGGGTTTGGAGAGCAGTACTTC. Translation gives CASSVNTGFGEQYF.

The chain uses TRBV30 and TRBJ1-5; D unresolved. Germline CDR1 is GTSNPN and CDR2 is SVGIG (reference sequence). This CDR3 spans 14 amino acids. V dropped 2 bases and J dropped 1 base, with 9 bases sitting between them. CDR3 nucleotide sequence: TGTGCCTGGAGTATGGGTGTGAGCAATCAGCCCCAGCATTTT. Amino acid sequence: CAWSMGVSNQPQHF.